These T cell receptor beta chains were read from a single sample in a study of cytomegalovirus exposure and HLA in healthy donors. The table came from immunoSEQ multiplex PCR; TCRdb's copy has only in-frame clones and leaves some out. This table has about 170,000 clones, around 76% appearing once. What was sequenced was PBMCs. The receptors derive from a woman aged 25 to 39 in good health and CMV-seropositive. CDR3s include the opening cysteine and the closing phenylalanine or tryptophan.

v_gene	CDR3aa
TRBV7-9	CASSLRDRGLESPLHF
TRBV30	CAWARLNTGELFF
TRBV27	CASATGGTKTFF
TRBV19	CASSIVFSDQPQHF
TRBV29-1	CSVTQGIGNTIYF
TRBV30	CAWSASGNTIYF
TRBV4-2	CASSPHDNEQFF
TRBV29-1	CSVEQTGFYGYTF
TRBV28	CASSLWSRVEQYF
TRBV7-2	CASSAGLAGGSYNEQFF
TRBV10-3	CAISGTQGGEQYF
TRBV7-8	CASSLNGVGGETQYF
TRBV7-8	CASSLGSRDRVWQPQHF
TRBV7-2	CASSPSGQETQYF
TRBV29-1	CTTTGGTDTQYF
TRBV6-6	CASSYPGVDEQFF
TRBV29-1	CSVGGRTGRVTEAFF
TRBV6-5	CASRTLTGDNSPLHF
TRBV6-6	CASSTPVGGWSRKLFF
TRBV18	CASSSGTGLLITGELFF
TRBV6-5	CASGGGGSPLHF
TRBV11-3	CASSFIYLSNQPQHF
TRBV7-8	CASSLLAGGHEQYF
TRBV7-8	CASSLARGGSKNIQYF
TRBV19	CASSLRQGTTISQPQHF
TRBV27	CASSRQGSTDTQYF
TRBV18	CASSLPNSNPGPGGYGYTF
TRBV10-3	CAIRGEGRSENTIYF
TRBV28	CASSLGRNENSPLHF
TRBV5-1	CASSLVGTAYEQYF
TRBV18	CASSPRGGGGSDTQYF
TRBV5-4	CASSLGQSSNYGYTF
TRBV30	CAAGQPRNQPQHF
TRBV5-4	CASSGRGPTEAFF
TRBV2	CASSEARGTGDEQFF
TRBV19	CASSMASGPNQPQHF
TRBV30	CAWNQGGEQYF
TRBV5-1	CASSLDSTGGSGYTF
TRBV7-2	CASSLDGGGNQPQHF
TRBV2	CASRRLHGSHEQYF
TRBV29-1	CSVARGTYNEQFF
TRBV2	CASSGRQAAEKLFF
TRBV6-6	CASIGAGGTQPQHF
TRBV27	CASSLQGRTEAFF
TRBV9	CASSPRLAGGGMDEQFF
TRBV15	CAVGGGNYGYTF